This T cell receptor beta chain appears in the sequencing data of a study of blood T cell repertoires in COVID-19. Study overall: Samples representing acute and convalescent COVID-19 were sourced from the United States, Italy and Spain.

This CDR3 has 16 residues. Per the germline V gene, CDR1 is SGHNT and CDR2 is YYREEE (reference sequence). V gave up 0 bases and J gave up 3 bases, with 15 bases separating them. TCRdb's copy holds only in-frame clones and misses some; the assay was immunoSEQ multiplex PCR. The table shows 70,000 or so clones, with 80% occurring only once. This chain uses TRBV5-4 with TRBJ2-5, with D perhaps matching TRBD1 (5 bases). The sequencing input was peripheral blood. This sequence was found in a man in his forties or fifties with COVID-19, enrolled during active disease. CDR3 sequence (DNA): TGTGCCAGCAGCTTGGGGGCCGGGCAGGGTGAAGAGACCCAGTACTTC. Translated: CASSLGAGQGEETQYF.